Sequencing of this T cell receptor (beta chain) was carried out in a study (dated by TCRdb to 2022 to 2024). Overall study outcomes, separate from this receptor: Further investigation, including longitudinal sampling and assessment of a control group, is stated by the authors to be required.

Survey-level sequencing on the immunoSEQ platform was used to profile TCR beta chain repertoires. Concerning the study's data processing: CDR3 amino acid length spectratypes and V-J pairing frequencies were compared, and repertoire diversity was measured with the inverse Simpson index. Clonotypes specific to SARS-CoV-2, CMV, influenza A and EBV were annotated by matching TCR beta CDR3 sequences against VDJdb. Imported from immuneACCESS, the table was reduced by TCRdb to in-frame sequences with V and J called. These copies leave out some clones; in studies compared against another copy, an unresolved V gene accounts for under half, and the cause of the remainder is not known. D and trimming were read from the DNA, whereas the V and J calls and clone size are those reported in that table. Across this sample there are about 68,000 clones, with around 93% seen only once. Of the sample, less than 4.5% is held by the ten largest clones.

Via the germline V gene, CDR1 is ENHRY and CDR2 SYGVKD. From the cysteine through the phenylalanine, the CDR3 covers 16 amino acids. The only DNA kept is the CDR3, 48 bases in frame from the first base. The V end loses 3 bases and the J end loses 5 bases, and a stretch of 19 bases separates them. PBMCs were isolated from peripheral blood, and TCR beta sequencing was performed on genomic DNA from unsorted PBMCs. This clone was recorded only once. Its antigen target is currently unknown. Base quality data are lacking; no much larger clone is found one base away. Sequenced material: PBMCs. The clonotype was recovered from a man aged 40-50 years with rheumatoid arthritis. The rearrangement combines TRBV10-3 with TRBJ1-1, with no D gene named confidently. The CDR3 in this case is CAISDPTERVGTEAFF. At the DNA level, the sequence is TGTGCCATCAGTGACCCTACGGAAAGGGTTGGGACTGAAGCTTTCTTT.